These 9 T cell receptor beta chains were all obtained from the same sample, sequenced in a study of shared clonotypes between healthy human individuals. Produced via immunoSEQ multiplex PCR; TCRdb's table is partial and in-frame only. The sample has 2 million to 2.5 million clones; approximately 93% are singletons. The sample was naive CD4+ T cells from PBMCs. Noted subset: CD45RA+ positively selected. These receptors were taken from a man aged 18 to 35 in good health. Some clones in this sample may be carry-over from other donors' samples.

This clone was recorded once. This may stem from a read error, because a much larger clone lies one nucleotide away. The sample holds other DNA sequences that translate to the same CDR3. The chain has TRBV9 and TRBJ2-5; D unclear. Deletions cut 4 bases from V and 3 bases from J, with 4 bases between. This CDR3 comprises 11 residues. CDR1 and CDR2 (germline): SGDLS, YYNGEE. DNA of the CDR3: TGTGCCAGCAGCCTAGAAGAGACCCAGTACTTC. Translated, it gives CASSLEETQYF.

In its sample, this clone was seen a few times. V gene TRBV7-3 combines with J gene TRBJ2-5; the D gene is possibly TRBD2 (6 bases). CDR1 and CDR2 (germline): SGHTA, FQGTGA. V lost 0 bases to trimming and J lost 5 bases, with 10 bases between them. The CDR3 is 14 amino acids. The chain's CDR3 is CASSLTRDWETQYF. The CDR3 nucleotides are TGTGCCAGCAGCTTAACGCGGGACTGGGAGACCCAGTACTTC.

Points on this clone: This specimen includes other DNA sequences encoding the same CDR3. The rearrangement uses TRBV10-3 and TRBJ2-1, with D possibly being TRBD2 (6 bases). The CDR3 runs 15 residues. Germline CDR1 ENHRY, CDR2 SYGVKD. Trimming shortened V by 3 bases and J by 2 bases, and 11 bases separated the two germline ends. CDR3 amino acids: CAISEGLATYNEQFF. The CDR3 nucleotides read TGTGCCATCAGTGAAGGTCTAGCGACCTACAATGAGCAGTTCTTC.

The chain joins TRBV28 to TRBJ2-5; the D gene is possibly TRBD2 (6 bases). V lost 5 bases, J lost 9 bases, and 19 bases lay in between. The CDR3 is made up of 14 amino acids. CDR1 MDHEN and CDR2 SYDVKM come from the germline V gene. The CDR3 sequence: CASSNPRDGGAQYF. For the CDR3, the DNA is TGTGCCAGCAGTAATCCCCGGGACGGAGGGGCCCAGTACTTC.

CDR3 nucleotides: TGTGCCAGCAGCCGTAAGGGGGTCGGCCAAAATCAGCCCCAGCATTTT. Its translation is CASSRKGVGQNQPQHF. The rearrangement joins TRBV27 to TRBJ1-5; maybe TRBD1 (6 bases). Germline values: CDR1 MNHEY, CDR2 SMNVEV (reference sequence). The CDR3 extends over 16 amino acids. The ends were cut back, 6 bases at V and 4 bases at J, with 19 bases in the middle.

CDR3 coding DNA: TGTGCCAGCAGTGAAGCGCGTCTGAACAGGGTGACCTACGAGCAGTACTTC. It specifies CASSEARLNRVTYEQYF. The chain links TRBV6-1 to TRBJ2-7; the D gene is possibly TRBD1 (6 bases). From germline, CDR1 is MNHNS and CDR2 SASEGT. Trimming stripped 0 bases from V and 2 bases from J, with 17 bases between. This CDR3 contains 17 residues.

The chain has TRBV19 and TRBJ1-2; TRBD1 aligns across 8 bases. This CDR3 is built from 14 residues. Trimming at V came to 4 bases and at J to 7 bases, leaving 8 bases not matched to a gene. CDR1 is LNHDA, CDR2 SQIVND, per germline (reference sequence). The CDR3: CASSTADRDGGYTF. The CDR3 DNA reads TGTGCCAGTAGTACCGCGGACAGGGACGGTGGCTACACCTTC.

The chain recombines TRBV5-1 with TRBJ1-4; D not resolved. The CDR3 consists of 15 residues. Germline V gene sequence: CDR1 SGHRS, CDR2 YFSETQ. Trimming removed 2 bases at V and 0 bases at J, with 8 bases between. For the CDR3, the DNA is TGCGCCAGCAGCTTCTCGGTTGCAACTAATGAAAAACTGTTTTTT. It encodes CASSFSVATNEKLFF.

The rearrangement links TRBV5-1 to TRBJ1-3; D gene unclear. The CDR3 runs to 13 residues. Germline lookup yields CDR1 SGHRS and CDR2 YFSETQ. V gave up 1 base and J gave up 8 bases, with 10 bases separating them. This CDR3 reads CASSLSSGDTIYF. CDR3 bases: TGCGCCAGCAGCTTGTCATCGGGTGACACCATATATTTT.